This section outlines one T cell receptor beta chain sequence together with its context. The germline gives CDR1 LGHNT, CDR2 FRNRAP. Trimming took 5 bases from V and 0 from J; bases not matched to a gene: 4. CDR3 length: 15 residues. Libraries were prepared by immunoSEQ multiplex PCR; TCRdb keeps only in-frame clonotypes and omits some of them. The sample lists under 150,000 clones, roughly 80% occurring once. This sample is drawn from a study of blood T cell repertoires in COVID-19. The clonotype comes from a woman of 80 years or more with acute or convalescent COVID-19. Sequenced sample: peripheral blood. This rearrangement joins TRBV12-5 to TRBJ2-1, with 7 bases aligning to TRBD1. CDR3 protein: CASGQGTASYNEQFF. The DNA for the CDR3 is TGTGCTAGTGGTCAGGGGACAGCCTCCTACAATGAGCAGTTCTTC.